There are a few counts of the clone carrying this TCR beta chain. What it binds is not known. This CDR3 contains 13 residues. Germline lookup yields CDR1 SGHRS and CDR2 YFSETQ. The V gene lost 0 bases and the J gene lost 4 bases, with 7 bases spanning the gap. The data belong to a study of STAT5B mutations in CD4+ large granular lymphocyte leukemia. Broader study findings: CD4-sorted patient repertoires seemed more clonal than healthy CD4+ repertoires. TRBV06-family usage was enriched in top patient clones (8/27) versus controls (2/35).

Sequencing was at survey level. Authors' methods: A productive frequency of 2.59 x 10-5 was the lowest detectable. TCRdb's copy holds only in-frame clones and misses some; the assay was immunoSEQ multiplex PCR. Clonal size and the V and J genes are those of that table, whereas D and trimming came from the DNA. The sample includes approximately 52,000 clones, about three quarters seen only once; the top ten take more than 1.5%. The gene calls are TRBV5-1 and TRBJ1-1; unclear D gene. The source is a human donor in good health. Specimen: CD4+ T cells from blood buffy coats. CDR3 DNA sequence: TGCGCCAGCAGCTTGGAGCAGGCCACTGAAGCTTTCTTT. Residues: CASSLEQATEAFF.